The 3 T cell receptor beta chains in this list originate from one sample, sequenced in a study of neurological immune-mediated disorders. From the 5' RACE reads, TCRdb called clonotypes with MiXCR, one entry per CDR3 protein. The sample yields roughly 32,000 distinct CDR3 sequences, 5.5% to 7% seen once. The specimen sequenced was CD4+ T cells from blood. These TCRs come from a woman in her 50s in good health.

This clonotype was counted at least ten times. The chain links TRBV7-8 to TRBJ2-7, with D tentatively TRBD1 (5 bases). The length of the CDR3 is 17 residues. The germline CDR1 and CDR2 sequences are SGHVS and FQNEAQ. V lost 2 bases to trimming and J lost 6 bases, with 23 bases between them. The CDR3 DNA follows: TGTGCCAGCAGCTTAACAGGACCTTTTTCTACGACTGGCGAGCAGTACTTC. Its protein product is CASSLTGPFSTTGEQYF.

This clonotype showed up many times. The chain recombines TRBV20-1 with TRBJ2-3; tentatively, D is TRBD1 (6 bases). The CDR3 has 16 residues. The V and J ends lost 2 bases and 4 bases respectively, with 19 bases between them. Germline values: CDR1 DFQATT, CDR2 SNEGSKA (reference sequence). This CDR3 is CSARNRDGAIPDTQYF. The DNA of the CDR3 is TGCAGTGCTAGAAACAGGGACGGGGCAATCCCAGATACGCAGTATTTT.

The table lists this clonotype with many counts. This sequence joins TRBV28 and TRBJ2-3; 7 nucleotides agree with TRBD2. The V gene end was trimmed by 8 bases and the J gene end by 2 bases; junction bases not matched to a gene: 10. In germline, CDR1 is MDHEN, CDR2 SYDVKM. The CDR3 totals 15 residues. The CDR3 nucleotides read TGTGCCAGCTCCGCCCTAGCGGTTCCCACAGATACGCAGTATTTT. This translates into CASSALAVPTDTQYF. Full variable domain (outside the CDR3, taken from reference TRBV28 and TRBJ2-3): DVKVTQSSRYLVKRTGEKVFLECVQDMDHENMFWYRQDPGLGLRLIYFSYDVKMKEKGDIPEGYSVSREKKERFSLILESASTNQTSMYLCASSALAVPTDTQYFGPGTRLTVL.